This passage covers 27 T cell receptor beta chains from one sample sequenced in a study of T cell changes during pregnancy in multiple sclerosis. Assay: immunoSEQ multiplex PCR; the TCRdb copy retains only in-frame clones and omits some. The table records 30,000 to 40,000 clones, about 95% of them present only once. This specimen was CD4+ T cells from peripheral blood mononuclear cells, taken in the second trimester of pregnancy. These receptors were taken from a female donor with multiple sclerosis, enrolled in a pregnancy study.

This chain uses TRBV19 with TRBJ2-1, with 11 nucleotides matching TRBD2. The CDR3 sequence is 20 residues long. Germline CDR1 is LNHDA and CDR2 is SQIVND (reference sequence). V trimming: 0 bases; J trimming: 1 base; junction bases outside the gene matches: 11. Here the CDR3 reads CASSIDLAGGSFGSYNEQFF. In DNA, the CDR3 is TGTGCCAGTAGTATAGACCTAGCGGGGGGTAGTTTTGGGTCCTACAATGAGCAGTTCTTC.

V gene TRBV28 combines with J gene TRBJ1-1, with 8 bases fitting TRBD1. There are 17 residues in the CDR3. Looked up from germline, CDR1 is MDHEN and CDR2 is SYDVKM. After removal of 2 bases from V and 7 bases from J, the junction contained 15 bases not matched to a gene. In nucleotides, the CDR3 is TGTGCCAGCAGTTTACGGGGTCAGGGGGCTCGGTGGGGTGAAGCTTTCTTT. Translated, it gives CASSLRGQGARWGEAFF. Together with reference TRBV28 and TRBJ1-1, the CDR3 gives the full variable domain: DVKVTQSSRYLVKRTGEKVFLECVQDMDHENMFWYRQDPGLGLRLIYFSYDVKMKEKGDIPEGYSVSREKKERFSLILESASTNQTSMYLCASSLRGQGARWGEAFFGQGTRLTVV.

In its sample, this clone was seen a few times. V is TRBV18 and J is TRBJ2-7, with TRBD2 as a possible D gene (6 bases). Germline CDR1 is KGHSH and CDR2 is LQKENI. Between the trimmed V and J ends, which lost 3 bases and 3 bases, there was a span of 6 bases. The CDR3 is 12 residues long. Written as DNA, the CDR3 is TGTGCCAGCTCACCGGGGGGCTACGAGCAGTACTTC. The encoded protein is CASSPGGYEQYF.

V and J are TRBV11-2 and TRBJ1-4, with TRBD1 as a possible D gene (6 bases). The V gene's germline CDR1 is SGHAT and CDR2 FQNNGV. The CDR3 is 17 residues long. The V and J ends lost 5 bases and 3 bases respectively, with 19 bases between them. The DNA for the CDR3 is TGTGCCAGCAGCCTGCGACAGGTTACCGGACCTAATGAAAAACTGTTTTTT. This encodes CASSLRQVTGPNEKLFF.

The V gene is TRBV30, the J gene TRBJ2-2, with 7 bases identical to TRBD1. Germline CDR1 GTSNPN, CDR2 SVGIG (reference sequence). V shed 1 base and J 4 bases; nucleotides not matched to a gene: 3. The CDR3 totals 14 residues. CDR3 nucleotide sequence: TGTGCCTGGAGTGGTGCAGGGGGCACCGGGGAGCTGTTTTTT. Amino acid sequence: CAWSGAGGTGELFF.

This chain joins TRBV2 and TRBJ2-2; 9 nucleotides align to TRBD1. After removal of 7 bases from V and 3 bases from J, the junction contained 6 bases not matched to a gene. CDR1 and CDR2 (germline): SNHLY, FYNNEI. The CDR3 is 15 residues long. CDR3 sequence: CASKAGTGYTGELFF. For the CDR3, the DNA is TGTGCCAGCAAGGCCGGGACAGGGTACACCGGGGAGCTGTTTTTT.

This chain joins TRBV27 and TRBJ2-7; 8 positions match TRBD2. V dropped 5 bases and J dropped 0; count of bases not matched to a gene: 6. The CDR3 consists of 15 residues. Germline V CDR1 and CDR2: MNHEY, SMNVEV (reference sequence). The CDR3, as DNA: TGTGCCAGCAGTCCGCTAGCGGGTGCCTCCTACGAGCAGTACTTC. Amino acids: CASSPLAGASYEQYF.

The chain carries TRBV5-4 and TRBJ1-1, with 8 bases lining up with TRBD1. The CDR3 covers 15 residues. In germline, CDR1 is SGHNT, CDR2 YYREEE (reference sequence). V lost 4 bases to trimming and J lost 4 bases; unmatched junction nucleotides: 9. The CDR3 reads CASSARTGLGTEAFF. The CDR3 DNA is TGTGCCAGCAGCGCGAGGACAGGGCTGGGCACTGAAGCTTTCTTT.

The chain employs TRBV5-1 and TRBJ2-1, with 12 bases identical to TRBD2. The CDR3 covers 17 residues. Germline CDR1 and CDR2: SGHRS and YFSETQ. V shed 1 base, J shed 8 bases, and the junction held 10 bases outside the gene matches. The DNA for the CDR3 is TGCGCCAGCAGCTTGCCGGGACTAGCGGGCCCTGTCGATGAGCAGTTCTTC. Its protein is CASSLPGLAGPVDEQFF.

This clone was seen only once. CDR3 in DNA: TGTGCCAGTAGTAGAGTCAATGAGCAGTTCTTC. Its translation: CASSRVNEQFF. The genes are TRBV19 and TRBJ2-1; D is unclear. This CDR3 region has 11 residues. V lost 4 bases and J 6 bases, leaving 4 bases between the germline ends. CDR1 LNHDA and CDR2 SQIVND come from the germline V gene (reference sequence).

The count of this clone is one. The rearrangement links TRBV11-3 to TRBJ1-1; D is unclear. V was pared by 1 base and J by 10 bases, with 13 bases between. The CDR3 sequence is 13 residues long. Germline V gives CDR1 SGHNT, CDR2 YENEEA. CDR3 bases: TGTGCCAGCAGCTTAGGTGACAAATCGATAGCTTTCTTT. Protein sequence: CASSLGDKSIAFF.

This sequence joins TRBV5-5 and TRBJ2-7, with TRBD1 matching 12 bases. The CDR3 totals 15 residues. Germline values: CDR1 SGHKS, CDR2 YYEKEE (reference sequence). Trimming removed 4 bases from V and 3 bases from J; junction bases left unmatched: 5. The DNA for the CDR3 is TGTGCCAGCAGCGCCCGGGACAGGGGGCTCTACGAGCAGTACTTC. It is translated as CASSARDRGLYEQYF. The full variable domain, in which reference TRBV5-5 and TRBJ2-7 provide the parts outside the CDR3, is DAGVTQSPTHLIKTRGQQVTLRCSPISGHKSVSWYQQVLGQGPQFIFQYYEKEERGRGNFPDRFSARQFPNYSSELNVNALLLGDSALYLCASSARDRGLYEQYFGPGTRLTVT.

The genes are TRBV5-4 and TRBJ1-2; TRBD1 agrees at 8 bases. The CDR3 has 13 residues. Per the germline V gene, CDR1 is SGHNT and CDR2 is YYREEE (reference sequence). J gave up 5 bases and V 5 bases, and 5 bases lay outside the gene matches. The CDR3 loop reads CASSAGTGYGYTF. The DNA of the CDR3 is TGTGCCAGCAGTGCCGGGACAGGTTATGGCTACACCTTC.

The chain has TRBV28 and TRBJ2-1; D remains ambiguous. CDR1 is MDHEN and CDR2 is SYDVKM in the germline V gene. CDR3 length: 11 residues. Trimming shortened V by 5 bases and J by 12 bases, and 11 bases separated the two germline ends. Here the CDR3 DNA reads TGTGCCAGCAGTGCCGCCTATGGGCAGTTCTTC. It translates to CASSAAYGQFF.

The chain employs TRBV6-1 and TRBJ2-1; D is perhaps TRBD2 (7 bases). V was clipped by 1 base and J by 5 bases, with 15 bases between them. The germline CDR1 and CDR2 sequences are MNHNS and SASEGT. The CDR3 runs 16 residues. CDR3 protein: CASSEGGGWDHNEQFF. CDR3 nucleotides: TGTGCCAGCAGTGAAGGGGGGGGCTGGGACCACAATGAGCAGTTCTTC.

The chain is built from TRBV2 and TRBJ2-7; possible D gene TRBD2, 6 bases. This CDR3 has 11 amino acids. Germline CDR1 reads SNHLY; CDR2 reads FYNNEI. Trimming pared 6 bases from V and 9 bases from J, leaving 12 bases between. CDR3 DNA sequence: TGTGCCAGCAGGGGACTCCTCGGGCAGTACTTC. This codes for CASRGLLGQYF.

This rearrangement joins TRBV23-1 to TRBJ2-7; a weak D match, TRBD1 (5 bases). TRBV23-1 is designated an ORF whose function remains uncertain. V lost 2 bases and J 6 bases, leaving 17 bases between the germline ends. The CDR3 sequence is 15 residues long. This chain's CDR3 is CASSQPRTRWCEQYF. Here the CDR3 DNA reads TGCGCCAGCAGTCAACCGAGGACACGGTGGTGCGAGCAGTACTTC.

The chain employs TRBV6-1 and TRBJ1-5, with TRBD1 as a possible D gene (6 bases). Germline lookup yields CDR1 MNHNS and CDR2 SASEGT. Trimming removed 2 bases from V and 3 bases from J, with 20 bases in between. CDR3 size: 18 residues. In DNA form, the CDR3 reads TGTGCCAGCAGTGAACTGGGGGCAGGGTTTAGAAACAATCAGCCCCAGCATTTT. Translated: CASSELGAGFRNNQPQHF.

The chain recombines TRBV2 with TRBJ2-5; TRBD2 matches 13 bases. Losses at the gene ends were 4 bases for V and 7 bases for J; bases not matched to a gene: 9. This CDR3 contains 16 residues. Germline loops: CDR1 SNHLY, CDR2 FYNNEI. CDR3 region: CASSGGTSGEVGTQYF. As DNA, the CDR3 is TGTGCCAGCAGTGGGGGGACTAGCGGGGAAGTGGGGACCCAGTACTTC.

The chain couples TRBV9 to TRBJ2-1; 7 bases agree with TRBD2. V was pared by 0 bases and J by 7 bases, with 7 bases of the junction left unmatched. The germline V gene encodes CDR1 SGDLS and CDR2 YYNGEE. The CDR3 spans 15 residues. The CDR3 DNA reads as TGTGCCAGCAGCGTAGGCCCGACTAGCCTAAATGAGCAGTTCTTC. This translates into CASSVGPTSLNEQFF.

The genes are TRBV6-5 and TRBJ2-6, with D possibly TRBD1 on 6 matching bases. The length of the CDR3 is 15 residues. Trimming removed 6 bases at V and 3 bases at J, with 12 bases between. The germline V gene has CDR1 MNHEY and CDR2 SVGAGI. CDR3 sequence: CASSGQNDGANVLTF. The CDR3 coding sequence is TGTGCCAGCAGCGGACAGAACGATGGGGCCAACGTCCTGACTTTC.

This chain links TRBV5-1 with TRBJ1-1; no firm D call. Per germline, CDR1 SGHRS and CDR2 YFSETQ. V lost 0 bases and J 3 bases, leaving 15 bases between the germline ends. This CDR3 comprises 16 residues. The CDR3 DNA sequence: TGCGCCAGCAGCTTGGTCGGGGTAAAGGGATACACTGAAGCTTTCTTT. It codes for CASSLVGVKGYTEAFF. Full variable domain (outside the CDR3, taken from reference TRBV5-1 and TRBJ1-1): KAGVTQTPRYLIKTRGQQVTLSCSPISGHRSVSWYQQTPGQGLQFLFEYFSETQRNKGNFPGRFSGRQFSNSRSEMNVSTLELGDSALYLCASSLVGVKGYTEAFFGQGTRLTVV.

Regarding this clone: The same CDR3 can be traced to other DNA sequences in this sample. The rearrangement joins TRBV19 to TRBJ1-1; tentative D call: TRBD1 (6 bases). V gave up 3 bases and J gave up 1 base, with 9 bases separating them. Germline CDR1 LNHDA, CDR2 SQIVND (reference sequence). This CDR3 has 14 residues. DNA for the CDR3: TGTGCCAGTAGTATCAGGGGCGGGAACACTGAAGCTTTCTTT. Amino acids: CASSIRGGNTEAFF.

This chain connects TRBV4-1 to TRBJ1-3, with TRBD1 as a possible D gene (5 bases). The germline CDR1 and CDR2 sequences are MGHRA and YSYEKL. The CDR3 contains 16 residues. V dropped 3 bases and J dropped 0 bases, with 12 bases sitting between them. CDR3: CASSHPRVGSGNTIYF. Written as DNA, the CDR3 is TGCGCCAGCAGCCACCCCAGGGTCGGCTCTGGAAACACCATATATTTT.

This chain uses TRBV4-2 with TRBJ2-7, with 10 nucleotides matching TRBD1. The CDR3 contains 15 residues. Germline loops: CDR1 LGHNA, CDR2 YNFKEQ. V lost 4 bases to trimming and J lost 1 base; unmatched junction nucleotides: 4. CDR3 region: CASSPPGQGSYEQYF. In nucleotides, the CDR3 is TGTGCCAGCAGCCCCCCGGGACAGGGGTCCTACGAGCAGTACTTC.

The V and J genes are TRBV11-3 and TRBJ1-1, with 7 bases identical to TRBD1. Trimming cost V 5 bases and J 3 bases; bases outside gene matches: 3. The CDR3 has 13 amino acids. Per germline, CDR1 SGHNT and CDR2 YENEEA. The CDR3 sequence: CASSPGQDTEAFF. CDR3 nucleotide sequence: TGTGCCAGCAGCCCCGGACAGGACACTGAAGCTTTCTTT.

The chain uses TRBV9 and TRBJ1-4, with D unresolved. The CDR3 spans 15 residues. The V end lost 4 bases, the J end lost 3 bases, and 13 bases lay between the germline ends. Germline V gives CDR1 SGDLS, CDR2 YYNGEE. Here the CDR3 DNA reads TGTGCCAGCAGCCCTAGGGAGGCGGCTAATGAAAAACTGTTTTTT. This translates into CASSPREAANEKLFF.